The clone carrying this T cell receptor beta chain was found many times. Time point noted: newly diagnosed GD, antithyroid drugs for less than 3 months. RNA from PBMCs was the source of the TCR library. With iRepertoire HTBI primers and Arm-PCR of CDR3 regions, TCR beta libraries were built. TCRdb re-derived calls from the multiplex PCR reads in MiXCR, one entry per CDR3 protein. Of about 500,000 distinct CDR3 sequences listed, around 12% are singletons. This specimen belongs to a study of regulatory T cells in long-lasting Graves disease. This CDR3 spans 12 amino acids. The germline V and J ends were trimmed by 4 bases and 6 bases, with 7 bases remaining between them. Per germline, CDR1 SGHAT and CDR2 FQNNGV. These same records also appear under a second study, on T cells in Graves' hyperthyroidism and ophthalmopathy.

The chain recombines TRBV11-2 with TRBJ2-1; no clear D gene. This receptor was taken from a woman aged 25 to 39 with Graves disease. Sequences were derived from peripheral blood mononuclear cells (PBMCs), sampled at new diagnosis, from a patient treated with antithyroid drugs. Here the CDR3 reads CASSSWFNEQFF. CDR3 DNA: TGTGCCAGCAGCTCTTGGTTCAATGAGCAGTTCTTC.